Detailed here is one T cell receptor (beta chain). These data are taken from a study of blood T cell repertoires in COVID-19. Study details: COVID-19 samples from acute and convalescent phases originated in the United States, Italy and Spain. From T cells, B-cell-depleted T cells, or PBMCs came the material, which was cDNA or gDNA.

Original data processing: The assay estimated nucleated cells by amplifying reference gene primers. Profiled with immunoSEQ multiplex PCR; TCRdb holds only in-frame clones, not every one. V and J calls and clone size are given by that table; D and trimming were obtained from the DNA. The repertoire holds more than 200,000 clones, with over 65% as singletons. This CDR3 comprises 14 residues. The ends lost 3 bases at V and 7 bases at J; junction bases unmatched: 9. The germline gives CDR1 SGHRS, CDR2 YFSETQ. This TCR was recovered from a woman aged 70-85 years with active or convalescent COVID-19. V gene TRBV5-1 combines with J gene TRBJ1-2, with 7 bases identical to TRBD1. The source material was peripheral blood. CDR3 sequence: CASSSGQLGGGYTF. CDR3 nucleotides: TGCGCCAGCAGCTCGGGACAGCTGGGGGGTGGCTACACCTTC.